This is a list of T cell receptor beta chains from one sample in a study of cytomegalovirus exposure and HLA in healthy donors. Here immunoSEQ multiplex PCR was the method, and the copy in TCRdb shows in-frame clones only, minus some. The sample contains fewer than 85,000 clones, 78% of which appear only once. Sequencing was done on a sample of PBMCs. All receptors come from a male donor in good health and CMV-seropositive. Each CDR3 is given with its conserved first and last residue. D genes are given only for firm matches. Expanded clones get a size class; other rows say once, few or many, or leave the size out.

TRBJ2-5	TRBV7-2	TRBD2	-	TGTGCCAGCAGCCCGTGGCGGGGGGTGGAAGAGACCCAGTACTTC	CASSPWRGVEETQYF
TRBJ2-2	TRBV7-9	-	-	TGTGCCAGCAGCCCGGGGGCCGGGGAGCTGTTTTTT	CASSPGAGELFF
TRBJ2-7	TRBV4-2	-	-	TGTGCCAGCAGCCAAGAGGGGGGAGGTTCGGCGAACGAGCAGTACTTC	CASSQEGGGSANEQYF
TRBJ1-4	TRBV4-1	-	-	TGCGCCAGCAGCCAAGTACTCAGGGTAGGATCTAATGAAAAACTGTTTTTT	CASSQVLRVGSNEKLFF
TRBJ1-3	TRBV5-1	-	-	TGCGCCAGCAGCTTGGTCCCCCGGGGAGTGGCGAACACCATATATTTT	CASSLVPRGVANTIYF
TRBJ2-7	TRBV28	-	once	TGTGCCAGCAGACCGGGACAACACTACGAGCAGTACTTC	CASRPGQHYEQYF
TRBJ2-7	TRBV13	TRBD1	-	TGTGCCAGCAGCCCAGGGACAGGGGTCACCTACGAGCAGTACTTC	CASSPGTGVTYEQYF
TRBJ1-2	TRBV5-1	TRBD1	-	TGCGCCAGCAGCTTTTCCCCTTGGACAGGCGAAAACTATGGCTACACCTTC	CASSFSPWTGENYGYTF
TRBJ1-3	TRBV27	-	-	TGTGCCAGCAGTTCCGGGGGGAACACCATATATTTT	CASSSGGNTIYF
TRBJ2-7	TRBV7-2	TRBD1	-	TGTGCCAGCAGCTACGGGACAGGGGAGTACGAGCAGTACTTC	CASSYGTGEYEQYF
TRBJ1-4	TRBV4-1	-	-	TGCGCCAGCAGAGGGGAGGCTAATGAAAAACTGTTTTTT	CASRGEANEKLFF
TRBJ1-1	TRBV28	TRBD1	-	TGTGCCAGCAGTCCCCCAGGACAGGGCGGCACTGAAGCTTTCTTT	CASSPPGQGGTEAFF
TRBJ2-7	TRBV7-2	TRBD1	-	TGTGCCAGCAGCTGGGCAGGGGGCTCTTACGAGCAGTACTTC	CASSWAGGSYEQYF
TRBJ2-7	TRBV28	-	-	TGTGCCAGCAGTTTATTTGGGGGGTATTCCGAGCAGTACTTC	CASSLFGGYSEQYF
TRBJ1-2	TRBV5-8	-	-	TGTGCCAGCAGCTTGTCGATGGGGCCCGCTTATGGCTACACCTTC	CASSLSMGPAYGYTF
TRBJ2-1	TRBV5-5	TRBD2	-	TGTGCCAGCAGCCGAGCGGGAGGGGACAATGAGCAGTTCTTC	CASSRAGGDNEQFF
TRBJ2-5	TRBV7-9	-	-	TGTGCCAGCAGCTTAGGCGACAGGTACCAAGAGACCCAGTACTTC	CASSLGDRYQETQYF
TRBJ2-1	TRBV19	-	-	TGTGCCAGTAGTATAGATAAGGGGGCCTACAATGAGCAGTTCTTC	CASSIDKGAYNEQFF
TRBJ2-3	TRBV9	TRBD2	few	TGTGCCAGCAGCCTTAGCGGGGGGGCCAGCACAGATACGCAGTATTTT	CASSLSGGASTDTQYF
TRBJ1-1	TRBV19	TRBD1	few	TGTGCCAGTAGCGACAGGGTGAACACTGAAGCTTTCTTT	CASSDRVNTEAFF
TRBJ2-1	TRBV5-4	-	-	TGTGCCAGCAGCCCCGGGACTCTCGCCTACAATGAGCAGTTCTTC	CASSPGTLAYNEQFF
TRBJ2-1	TRBV28	TRBD1	-	TGTGCCGGACGGACAGGGATTACCGATGAGCAGTTCTTC	CAGRTGITDEQFF
TRBJ2-7	TRBV2	-	few	TGTGCCAGCAGTGCTATTACCTACGAGCAGTACTTC	CASSAITYEQYF
TRBJ2-7	TRBV7-9	TRBD2	-	TGTTCCAGCAGCCCCTGGACTAGCGACTACGAGCAGTACTTC	CSSSPWTSDYEQYF
TRBJ1-2	TRBV14	-	-	TGTGCCAGCAGCCGGCAGGGGACCCTTAACTATGGCTACACCTTC	CASSRQGTLNYGYTF
TRBJ2-7	TRBV4-1	-	-	TGCGCCAGCAGCCAAGGACAGGGAGCGGGCGAGCAGTACTTC	CASSQGQGAGEQYF
TRBJ2-7	TRBV27	TRBD1	-	TGTGCCAGCAGCCCACAGGGGTTAAGCGTGAGCGAGCAGTACTTC	CASSPQGLSVSEQYF
TRBJ2-7	TRBV28	TRBD1	-	TGTGCCATGTCACCGGGACAGGGGGCCCCCGAGCAGTACTTC	CAMSPGQGAPEQYF
TRBJ2-7	TRBV27	-	-	TGTGCCAGCAGCCGACTAGTCGCCGGCTACGAGCAGTACTTC	CASSRLVAGYEQYF
TRBJ1-5	TRBV27	TRBD1	-	TGTGCCAGCAGGCGGGACAGGGGACAGTATAGCAATCAGCCCCAGCATTTT	CASRRDRGQYSNQPQHF
TRBJ2-5	TRBV19	TRBD1	-	TGTGCCAGTAGTTCCTCCGGGACAGTCTTCACGAGGCGGTACTTC	CASSSSGTVFTRRYF
TRBJ2-3	TRBV5-1	-	-	TGCGCCAGCAGCTTGGGGCTAGCCACAGATACGCAGTATTTT	CASSLGLATDTQYF
TRBJ2-2	TRBV6-5	-	-	TGTGCCAGCAGGGTCCTAAACACCGGGGAGCTGTTTTTT	CASRVLNTGELFF
TRBJ2-5	TRBV11-1	-	-	TGTGCCAGCACCTTAAATCAGGGGTCGGGGGAGACCCAGTACTTC	CASTLNQGSGETQYF
TRBJ1-1	TRBV7-8	-	-	TGTGCCAGCAGCCCCTCGCCCGTGGGGGGAGAAGCTTTCTTT	CASSPSPVGGEAFF
TRBJ1-1	TRBV6-6	-	-	TGTGCCAGCAACCGCGAAGAGACTGAAGCTTTCTTT	CASNREETEAFF
TRBJ2-2	TRBV5-1	TRBD2	-	TGCGCCAGCAAGGTGGGACTAGCGGGAGGGTCGGACACCGGGGAGCTGTTTTTT	CASKVGLAGGSDTGELFF
TRBJ1-2	TRBV27	-	-	TGTGCCAGCAGTTTCTTAGACAGGTCAGGCGATGGCTACACCTTC	CASSFLDRSGDGYTF
TRBJ1-2	TRBV7-8	-	-	TGTGCCAGCAGCTTCGGAGAATATGGCTACACCTTC	CASSFGEYGYTF
TRBJ2-7	TRBV27	-	-	TGTGCCAGCAGGATGACTTCAACCTACGAGCAGTACTTC	CASRMTSTYEQYF
TRBJ1-5	TRBV27	-	-	TGTGCCAGCAGCCCCGACTGGTATCAGCCCCAGCATTTT	CASSPDWYQPQHF
TRBJ1-6	TRBV4-3	TRBD1	-	TGCGCCAGCAGCCAGGACGATCCGGGACAGGGAAATTCACCCCTCCACTTT	CASSQDDPGQGNSPLHF
TRBJ1-1	TRBV4-1	-	-	TGCGCCAGCAGCCAACCGCACCCCAGGGGAGTGAACACTGAAGCTTTCTTT	CASSQPHPRGVNTEAFF
TRBJ1-1	TRBV7-9	-	-	TGTGCCAGCAGCCCTCGGGAGGGGGGTACTGAAGCTTTCTTT	CASSPREGGTEAFF
TRBJ2-7	TRBV27	-	-	TGTGCCAGCAGTTCGGGGTTGAGGGGGTTCCTCTCCTACGAGCAGTACTTC	CASSSGLRGFLSYEQYF
TRBJ2-7	TRBV6-6	-	-	TGTGCCAGCAAAGACAGCTCCTACGAGCAGTACTTC	CASKDSSYEQYF
TRBJ1-2	TRBV6-1	TRBD1	-	TGTGCCAGCAGTGGCCGGACAGGACAGTATGGCTACACCTTC	CASSGRTGQYGYTF
TRBJ2-2	TRBV6-5	-	-	TGTGCCAGCAGTTTACGTTTCGGGGCGAACACCGGGGAGCTGTTTTTT	CASSLRFGANTGELFF
TRBJ1-2	TRBV6-5	-	-	TGTGCCAGCAGTTACCTCCCTCCCCCCAGAAACTATGGCTACACCTTC	CASSYLPPPRNYGYTF
TRBJ2-2	TRBV5-1	TRBD2	few	TGCGCCAGCAGCTTCAGCACTAGCGGGAGGCGTACCGGGGAGCTGTTTTTT	CASSFSTSGRRTGELFF
TRBJ2-1	TRBV11-1	TRBD1	-	TGTGCCAGCAGCTACAGGGGGCATGAGCAGTTCTTC	CASSYRGHEQFF
TRBJ2-7	TRBV18	TRBD1	once	TGTGCCAGCTCGCTTAGGGACAGGGATTACGAGCAGTACTTC	CASSLRDRDYEQYF